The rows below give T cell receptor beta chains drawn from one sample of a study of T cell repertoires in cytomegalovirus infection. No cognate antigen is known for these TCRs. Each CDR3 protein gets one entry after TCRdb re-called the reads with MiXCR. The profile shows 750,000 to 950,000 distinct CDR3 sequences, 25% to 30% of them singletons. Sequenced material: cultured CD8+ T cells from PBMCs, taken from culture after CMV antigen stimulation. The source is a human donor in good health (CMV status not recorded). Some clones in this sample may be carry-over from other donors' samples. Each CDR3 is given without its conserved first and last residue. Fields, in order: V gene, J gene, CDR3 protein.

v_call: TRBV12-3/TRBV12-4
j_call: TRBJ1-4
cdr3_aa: ASSSGTGDEKLF

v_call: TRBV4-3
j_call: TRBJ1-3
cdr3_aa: ASSHSTGTGGNTIY

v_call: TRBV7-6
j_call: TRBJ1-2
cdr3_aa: ASSLATGTGDRYGYT

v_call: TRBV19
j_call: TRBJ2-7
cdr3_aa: ASSILAGPYEQY

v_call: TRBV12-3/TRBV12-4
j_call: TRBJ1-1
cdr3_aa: ASSPNAGRGPNTEAF

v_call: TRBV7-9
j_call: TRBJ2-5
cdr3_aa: ASSLGLHRETQY

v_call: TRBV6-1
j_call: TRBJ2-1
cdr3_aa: ASSDFYELF

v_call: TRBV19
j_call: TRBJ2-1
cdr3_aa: ASSRRGGNNEQF

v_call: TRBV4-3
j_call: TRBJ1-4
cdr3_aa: ASSQDQQGLSTNEKLF

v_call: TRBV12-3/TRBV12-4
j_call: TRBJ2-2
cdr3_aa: ASTGQGDHGELF

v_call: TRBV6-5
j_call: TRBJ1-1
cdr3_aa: ASSYYRAKETEAF

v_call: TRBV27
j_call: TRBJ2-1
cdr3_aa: ASSLIGGADNEQF

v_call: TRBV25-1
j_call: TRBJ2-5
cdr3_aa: ASSEGPETQY

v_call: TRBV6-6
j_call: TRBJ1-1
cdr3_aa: ASSAQGGYTEAF

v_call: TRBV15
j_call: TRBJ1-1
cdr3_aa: ATSSPQSGYNTEAF

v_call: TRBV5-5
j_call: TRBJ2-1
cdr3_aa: ASSLLGQGSDEQF

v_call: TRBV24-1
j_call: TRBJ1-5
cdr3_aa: ATSDFTEGDQPQH

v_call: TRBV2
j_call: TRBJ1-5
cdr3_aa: ASRDWPNQPQH

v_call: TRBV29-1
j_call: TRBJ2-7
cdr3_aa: SVEGDTPYEQY

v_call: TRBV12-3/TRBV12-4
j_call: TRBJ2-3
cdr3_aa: ASTSPRVSTDTQY